This T cell receptor (beta chain) was obtained from a study of T cell repertoires in cytomegalovirus infection. Study-level information: Shared public TCR beta signatures pointed to both CMV infection and a matching HLA type.

This clonotype was detected many times. TCRdb re-analysed the reads in MiXCR, keeping a single row per CDR3 protein. The table records under 300,000 distinct CDR3 sequences, 12% of them present only once. The length of the CDR3 is 17 residues. The ends lost 3 bases at V and 5 bases at J; junction bases unmatched: 11. Germline V gene lookup returns CDR1 SGHVS and CDR2 FQNEAQ. The sequencing input was PBMCs. The chain carries TRBV7-8 and TRBJ2-3, with TRBD2 matching over 10 bases. The sequence was obtained from a human donor in good health (CMV status not recorded). Some clones in this sample may be carry-over from other donors' samples. The CDR3 protein is CASSFAAGGPGVDTQYF. The CDR3 region has the DNA TGTGCCAGCAGCTTCGCAGCGGGAGGGCCGGGGGTAGATACGCAGTATTTT. Based on the CDR3 plus reference TRBV7-8 and TRBJ2-3, the full variable domain is GAGVSQSPRYKVAKRGQDVALRCDPISGHVSLFWYQQALGQGPEFLTYFQNEAQLDKSGLPSDRFFAERPEGSVSTLKIQRTQQEDSAVYLCASSFAAGGPGVDTQYFGPGTRLTVL.